The clone carrying this T cell receptor beta chain appeared a few times. What it recognizes is unknown. This sample was included in a study of cytomegalovirus exposure and HLA in healthy donors. Study-level information: Samples from HLA-typed donors yielded about 85 million unique TCRs in an early data release. Study-wide results and caveats: Highly shared sequence variants in one cluster were likely a sequencing artifact.

Use of 60 Vbeta and 13 Jbeta primers characterized the PCR. Method: immunoSEQ multiplex PCR; TCRdb's copy keeps in-frame clones and lacks some. In the table there are some 97,000 clones, approximately 81% of which are singletons. CDR3 length equals 13 residues. Germline lookup yields CDR1 KGHSH and CDR2 LQKENI. V lost 3 bases and J lost 3, with 9 bases in between. V is TRBV18 and J is TRBJ2-7; D is uncertain. Sequenced input: PBMCs. This receptor was identified in a male donor in good health and CMV-seropositive. DNA of the CDR3: TGTGCCAGCTCACCTGGGCCAGTCTACGAGCAGTACTTC. Its protein is CASSPGPVYEQYF.